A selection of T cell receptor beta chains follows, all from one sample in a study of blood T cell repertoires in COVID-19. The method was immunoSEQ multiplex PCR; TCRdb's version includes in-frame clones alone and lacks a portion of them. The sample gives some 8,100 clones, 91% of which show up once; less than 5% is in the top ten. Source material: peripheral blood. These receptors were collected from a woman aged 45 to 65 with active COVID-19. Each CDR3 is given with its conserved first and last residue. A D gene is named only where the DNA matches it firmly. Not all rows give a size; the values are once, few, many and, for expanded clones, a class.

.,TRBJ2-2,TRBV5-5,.,TGTGCCAGCAGCTCTCACGGGGGTCAGAACACCGGGGAGCTGTTTTTT,CASSSHGGQNTGELFF
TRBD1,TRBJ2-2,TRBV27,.,TGTGCCAGCAGTACGCTATGGGACAGAGCGAACACCGGGGAGCTGTTTTTT,CASSTLWDRANTGELFF
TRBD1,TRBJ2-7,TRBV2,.,TGTGCCAGCAGAGCAACAGGGGCCTACGAGCAGTACTTC,CASRATGAYEQYF
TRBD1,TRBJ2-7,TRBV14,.,TGTGCCAGCAGCCTCGGGACAGGGGACCCCTACGAGCAGTACTTC,CASSLGTGDPYEQYF
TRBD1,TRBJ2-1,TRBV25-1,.,TGTGCCAGCAGTGAAACAGGGGTTTCCTACAATGAGCAGTTCTTC,CASSETGVSYNEQFF
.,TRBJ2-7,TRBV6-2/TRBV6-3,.,TGTGCCAGCAGTACCGGGACAGCCCTTGGAGGGTACGAGCAGTACTTC,CASSTGTALGGYEQYF
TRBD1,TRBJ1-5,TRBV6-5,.,TGTGCCAGCAGAGGGACAGGGGAGGTCCAGCCCCAGCATTTT,CASRGTGEVQPQHF
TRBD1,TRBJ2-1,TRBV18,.,TGTGCCAGCTCACCTCTTTCGGGACAGGGTTTCAATGAGCAGTTCTTC,CASSPLSGQGFNEQFF
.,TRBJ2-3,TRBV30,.,TGTGCCTGGAGCCCCGGTTCCCTGAGCACAGATACGCAGTATTTT,CAWSPGSLSTDTQYF
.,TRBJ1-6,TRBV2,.,TGTGCCAGCAGTCTAGACGGTCCCTCGAAGAATTCACCCCTCCACTTT,CASSLDGPSKNSPLHF
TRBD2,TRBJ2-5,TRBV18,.,TGTGCCAGCACGCCGGGACTAGCGGGAAGAGAGACCCAGTACTTC,CASTPGLAGRETQYF
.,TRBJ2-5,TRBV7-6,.,TGTGCCAGCAGCTTAGCGGGAGGCCGGGGAGAGACCCAGTACTTC,CASSLAGGRGETQYF
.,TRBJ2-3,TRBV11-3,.,TGTGCCAGCAGCTTCGGTCCCTCAGATACGCAGTATTTT,CASSFGPSDTQYF
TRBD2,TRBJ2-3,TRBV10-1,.,TGCGCCAGCAGTGAGTCGGGAGGGGGCACAGATACGCAGTATTTT,CASSESGGGTDTQYF
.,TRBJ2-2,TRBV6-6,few,TGTGCCAGCGTTAATAGTATCGGGGAGCTGTTTTTT,CASVNSIGELFF
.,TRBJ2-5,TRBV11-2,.,TGTGCCAGCAGCGCCCGGACCGTTAGCGACCAAGAGACCCAGTACTTC,CASSARTVSDQETQYF
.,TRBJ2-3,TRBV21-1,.,TGTGCCAGCAGCACCCGCGGGGTGTTAACGCAGTATTTT,CASSTRGVLTQYF
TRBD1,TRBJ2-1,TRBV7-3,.,TGTGCCAGCAGCTTAGACAGGGGCGAATACAATGAGCAGTTCTTC,CASSLDRGEYNEQFF
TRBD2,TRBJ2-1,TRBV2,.,TGTGCCAGCAGTGAAGTGGGACTAGCGGGACTGAGCTCCTACAATGAGCAGTTCTTC,CASSEVGLAGLSSYNEQFF
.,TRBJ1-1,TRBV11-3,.,TGTGCCAGCAGCTTTGGCCAGAACACTGAAGCTTTCTTT,CASSFGQNTEAFF
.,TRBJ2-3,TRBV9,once,TGTGCCAGCAGCGTCCTGTTCACAGATACGCAGTATTTT,CASSVLFTDTQYF
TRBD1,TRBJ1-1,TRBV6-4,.,TGTGCCAGCAGTGCCGGGACAGACACTGAAGCTTTCTTT,CASSAGTDTEAFF
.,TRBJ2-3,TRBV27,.,TGTGCCAGCAGACGGGTGTCCCCTAGCACAGATACGCAGTATTTT,CASRRVSPSTDTQYF
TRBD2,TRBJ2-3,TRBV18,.,TGTGCCAGCTCCCCTGGGGGGGGTGCAGATACGCAGTATTTT,CASSPGGGADTQYF
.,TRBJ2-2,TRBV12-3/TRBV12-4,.,TGTGCCAGCAGTTTTACGGGCACCGGGGAGCTGTTTTTT,CASSFTGTGELFF
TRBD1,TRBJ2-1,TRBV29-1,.,TGCAGCGGGTGGACAGGGGGCAACAATGAGCAGTTCTTC,CSGWTGGNNEQFF
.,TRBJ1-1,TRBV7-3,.,TGTGCCAGCTCTCCCGGGTTGGGCACTGAAGCTTTCTTT,CASSPGLGTEAFF
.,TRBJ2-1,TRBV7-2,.,TGTGCCAGCAGCTTAGAGGGCTTGGGGGGAGTCTCCTACAATGAGCAGTTCTTC,CASSLEGLGGVSYNEQFF
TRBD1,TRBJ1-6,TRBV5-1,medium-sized,TGCGCCAGCAGCTTGGACAGGGGGAATTCACCCCTCCACTTT,CASSLDRGNSPLHF
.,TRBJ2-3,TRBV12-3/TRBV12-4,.,TGTGCCAGCAGAGTTGGGGCTCAGGGACTGTATTTT,CASRVGAQGLYF
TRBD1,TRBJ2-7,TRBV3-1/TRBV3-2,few,TGTGCCAGCAGCCCGACAGGGTTCTCCTACGAGCAGTACTTC,CASSPTGFSYEQYF
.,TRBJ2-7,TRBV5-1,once,TGCGCCAGCAGCTTAAAAGGGGACGAGCAGTACTTC,CASSLKGDEQYF
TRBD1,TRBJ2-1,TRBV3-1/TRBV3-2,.,TGTGCCAGCAGCCACCGGGACAGGGGTCGCAATGAGCAGTTCTTC,CASSHRDRGRNEQFF
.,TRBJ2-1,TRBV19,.,TGTGCCAGTAGTCCACGCCTAGAGAACTACAATGAGCAGTTCTTC,CASSPRLENYNEQFF
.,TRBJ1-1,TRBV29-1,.,TGCAGCGTTGTAATCGGACGGGGGTTGAACACTGAAGCTTTCTTT,CSVVIGRGLNTEAFF
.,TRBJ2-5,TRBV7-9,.,TGTGCCAGCAGCCCACGATGGACAGAAGAGACCCAGTACTTC,CASSPRWTEETQYF
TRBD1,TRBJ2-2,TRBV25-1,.,TGTGCCAGCAGTGACTCCAGCGCCCCGAACAGGGGGGGGGAGCTGTTTTTT,CASSDSSAPNRGGELFF
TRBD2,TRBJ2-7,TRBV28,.,TGTGCCAGCAGTTTTGTGGGAGGGAGGTACGAGCAGTACTTC,CASSFVGGRYEQYF
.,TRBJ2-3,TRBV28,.,TGTGCCAGCGGGGCTGGGCAAGGCACAGATACGCAGTATTTT,CASGAGQGTDTQYF
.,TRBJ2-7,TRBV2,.,TGTGCCAGCAGTGTACAGTCCTACGAGCAGTACTTC,CASSVQSYEQYF
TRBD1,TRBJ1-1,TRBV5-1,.,TGCGCCAGCAGCGCAGGGACAGTTCGGGGCACTGAAGCTTTCTTT,CASSAGTVRGTEAFF
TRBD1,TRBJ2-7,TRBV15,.,TGTGCCACCAGCAGGGACAGGGTAGGGTCCGAGCAGTACTTC,CATSRDRVGSEQYF
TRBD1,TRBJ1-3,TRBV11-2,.,TGTGCCAGCAGCTCAACAGGGGCCTCCGGAAACACCATATATTTT,CASSSTGASGNTIYF
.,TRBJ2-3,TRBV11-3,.,TGTGCCAGCAGCTTAGAAGCGGGCACAGATACGCAGTATTTT,CASSLEAGTDTQYF
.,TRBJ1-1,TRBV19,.,TGTGCCAGTAACAGGCTGGATAACACTGAAGCTTTCTTT,CASNRLDNTEAFF
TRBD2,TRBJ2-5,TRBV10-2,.,TGCGCCAGCAGTCCGGGGGGGGCACGAGAGACCCAGTACTTC,CASSPGGARETQYF
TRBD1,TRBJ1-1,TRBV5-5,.,TGTGCCAGCAGCATTAGGGACAGGGGGCAAACTGAAGCTTTCTTT,CASSIRDRGQTEAFF
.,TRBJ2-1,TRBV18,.,TGTGCCAGCTCCCTCGATCAGGGGTCGCGGTTCTTC,CASSLDQGSRFF
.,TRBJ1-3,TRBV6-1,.,TGTGCCAGCAGTGAACTACTGGGGGGGGCGCGCGGAAACACCATATATTTT,CASSELLGGARGNTIYF
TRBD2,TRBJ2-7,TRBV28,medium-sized,TGTGCCAGCAGTTTCCCGACAGCGGGAAGGCGTGACGAGCAGTACTTC,CASSFPTAGRRDEQYF
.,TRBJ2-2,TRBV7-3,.,TGTGCCAGCAGCTTAACGATTGGGGGGATTAACACCGGGGAGCTGTTTTTT,CASSLTIGGINTGELFF
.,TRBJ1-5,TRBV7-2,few,TGTGCCAGCAGCTTAGCGTTAGGGGGTAATCAGCCCCAGCATTTT,CASSLALGGNQPQHF
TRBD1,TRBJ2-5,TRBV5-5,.,TGTGCCAGCAGCGAGGACAGGGCGCAAGAGACCCAGTACTTC,CASSEDRAQETQYF